The following is a TCR beta chain sequence with its context. Its target is not known. This entry belongs to a study of PD-1 blockade in mismatch repair-deficient tumors. Study in general: Enrolled about 2013-2016, patients had progressing, pretreated mismatch repair-deficient cancers of about a dozen types. Study-wide results and caveats: After pembrolizumab, tumor-resident clones rose rapidly, then generally contracted before radiologic responses.

Trimming cost V 1 base and J 2 bases, with 8 bases left between them. The CDR3 sequence is 14 residues long. Looked up from germline, CDR1 is SGHRS and CDR2 is YFSETQ. PCR or immunohistochemistry showed mismatch repair deficiency in every enrolled patient. Generated by immunoSEQ multiplex PCR, the TCRdb table keeps only in-frame clones and is missing some. The table lists 100,000 to 150,000 clones, roughly 86% of them singletons. Source: peripheral blood, taken 72 weeks after starting pembrolizumab. The rearrangement uses TRBV5-1 and TRBJ2-3, with D hard to call. This TCR was recovered from an adult with mismatch repair-deficient cancer. CDR3 sequence reads: CASSLREITDTQYF. Here the CDR3 DNA reads TGCGCCAGCAGCTTGAGAGAGATCACAGATACGCAGTATTTT.